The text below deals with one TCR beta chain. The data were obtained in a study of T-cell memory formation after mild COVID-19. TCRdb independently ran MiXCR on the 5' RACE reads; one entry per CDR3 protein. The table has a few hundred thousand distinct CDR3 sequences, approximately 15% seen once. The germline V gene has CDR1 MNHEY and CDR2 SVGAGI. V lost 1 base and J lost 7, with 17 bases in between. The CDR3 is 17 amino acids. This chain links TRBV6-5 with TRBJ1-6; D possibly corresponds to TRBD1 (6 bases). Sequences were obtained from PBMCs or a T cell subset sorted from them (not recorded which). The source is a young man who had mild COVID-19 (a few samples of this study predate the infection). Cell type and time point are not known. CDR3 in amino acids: CASSYFADRPNNSPLHF. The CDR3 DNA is TGTGCCAGCAGTTACTTTGCAGACAGGCCAAACAATTCACCCCTCCACTTT.